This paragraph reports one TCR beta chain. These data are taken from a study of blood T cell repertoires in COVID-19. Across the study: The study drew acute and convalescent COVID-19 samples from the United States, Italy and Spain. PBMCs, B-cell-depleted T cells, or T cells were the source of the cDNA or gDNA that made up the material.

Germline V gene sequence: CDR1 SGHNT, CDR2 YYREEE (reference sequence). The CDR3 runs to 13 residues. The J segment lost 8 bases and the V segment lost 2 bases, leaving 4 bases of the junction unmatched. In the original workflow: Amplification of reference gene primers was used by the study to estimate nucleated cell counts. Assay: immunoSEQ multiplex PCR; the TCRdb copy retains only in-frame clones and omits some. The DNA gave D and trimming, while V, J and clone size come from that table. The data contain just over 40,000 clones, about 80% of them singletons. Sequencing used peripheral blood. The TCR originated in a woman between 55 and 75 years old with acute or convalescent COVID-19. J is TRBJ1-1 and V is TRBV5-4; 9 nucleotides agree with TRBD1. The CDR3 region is CASSFYRGPEAFF. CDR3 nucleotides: TGTGCCAGCAGCTTCTACAGGGGGCCCGAAGCTTTCTTT. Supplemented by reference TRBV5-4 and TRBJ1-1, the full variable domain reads ETGVTQSPTHLIKTRGQQVTLRCSSQSGHNTVSWYQQALGQGPQFIFQYYREEENGRGNFPPRFSGLQFPNYSSELNVNALELDDSALYLCASSFYRGPEAFFGQGTRLTVV.